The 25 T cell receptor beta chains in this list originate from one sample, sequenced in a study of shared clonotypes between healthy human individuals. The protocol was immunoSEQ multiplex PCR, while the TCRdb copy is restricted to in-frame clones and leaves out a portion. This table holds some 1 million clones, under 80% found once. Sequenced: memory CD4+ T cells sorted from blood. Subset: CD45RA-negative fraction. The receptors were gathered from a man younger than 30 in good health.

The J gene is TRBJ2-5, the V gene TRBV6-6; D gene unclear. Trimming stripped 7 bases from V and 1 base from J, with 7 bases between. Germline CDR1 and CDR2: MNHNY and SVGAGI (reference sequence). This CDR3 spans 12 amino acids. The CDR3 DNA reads TGTGCCAGCATGGGATCCCAAGAGACCCAGTACTTC. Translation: CASMGSQETQYF.

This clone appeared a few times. CDR3 nucleotide sequence: TGCGCCAGCAGCTTGGGGACAGGGGCCCAAGAGACCCAGTACTTC. The encoded protein is CASSLGTGAQETQYF. The chain joins TRBV5-1 to TRBJ2-5, with 9 positions matching TRBD1. Germline values: CDR1 SGHRS, CDR2 YFSETQ. The CDR3 extends over 15 amino acids. V dropped 0 bases and J dropped 1; count of bases not matched to a gene: 1.

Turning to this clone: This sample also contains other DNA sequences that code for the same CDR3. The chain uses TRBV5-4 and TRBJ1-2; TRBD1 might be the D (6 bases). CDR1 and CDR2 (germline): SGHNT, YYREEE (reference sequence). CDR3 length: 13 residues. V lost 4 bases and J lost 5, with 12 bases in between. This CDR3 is CASSPDRPYGYTF. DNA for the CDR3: TGTGCCAGCAGCCCGGACAGACCTTATGGCTACACCTTC.

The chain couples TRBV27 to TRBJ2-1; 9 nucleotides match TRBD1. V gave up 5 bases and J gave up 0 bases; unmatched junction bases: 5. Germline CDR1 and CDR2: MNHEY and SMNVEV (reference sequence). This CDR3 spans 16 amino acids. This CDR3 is CASSPGTGSSYNEQFF. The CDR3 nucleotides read TGTGCCAGCAGTCCCGGGACAGGGAGCTCCTACAATGAGCAGTTCTTC.

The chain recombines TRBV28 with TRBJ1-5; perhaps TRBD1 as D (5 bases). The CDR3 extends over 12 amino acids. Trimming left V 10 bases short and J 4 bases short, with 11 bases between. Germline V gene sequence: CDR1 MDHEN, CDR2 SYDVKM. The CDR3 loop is CAIQGGNQPQHF. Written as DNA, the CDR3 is TGTGCCATTCAGGGCGGAAATCAGCCCCAGCATTTT.

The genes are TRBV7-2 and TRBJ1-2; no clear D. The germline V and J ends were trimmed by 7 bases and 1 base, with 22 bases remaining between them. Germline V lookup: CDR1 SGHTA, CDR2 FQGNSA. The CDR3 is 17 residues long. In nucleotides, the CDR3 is TGTGCCAGCACCCTAGAATATTCTGCTGCGGGTAACTATGGCTACACCTTC. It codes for CASTLEYSAAGNYGYTF. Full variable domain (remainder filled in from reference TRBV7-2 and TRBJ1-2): GAGVSQSPSNKVTEKGKDVELRCDPISGHTALYWYRQSLGQGLEFLIYFQGNSAPDKSGLPSDRFSAERTGGSVSTLTIQRTQQEDSAVYLCASTLEYSAAGNYGYTFGSGTRLTVV.

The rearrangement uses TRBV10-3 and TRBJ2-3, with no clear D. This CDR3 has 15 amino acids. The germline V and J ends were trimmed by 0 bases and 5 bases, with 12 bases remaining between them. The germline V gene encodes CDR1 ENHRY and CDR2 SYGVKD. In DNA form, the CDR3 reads TGTGCCATCAGTGAGTCACCGAGCGTGGTAGATACGCAGTATTTT. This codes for CAISESPSVVDTQYF.

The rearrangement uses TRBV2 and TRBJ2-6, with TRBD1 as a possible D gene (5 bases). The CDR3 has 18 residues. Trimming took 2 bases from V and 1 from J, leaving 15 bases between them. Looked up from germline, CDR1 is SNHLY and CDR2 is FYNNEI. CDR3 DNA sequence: TGTGCCAGCAGTGAATGGACACCTCTCCAATCTGGGGCCAACGTCCTGACTTTC. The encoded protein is CASSEWTPLQSGANVLTF.

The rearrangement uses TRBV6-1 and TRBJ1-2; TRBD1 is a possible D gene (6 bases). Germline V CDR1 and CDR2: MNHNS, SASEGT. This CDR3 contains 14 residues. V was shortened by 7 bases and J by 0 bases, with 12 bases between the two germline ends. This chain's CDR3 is CASTRTVSNYGYTF. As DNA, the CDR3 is TGTGCCAGCACTCGGACAGTTTCTAACTATGGCTACACCTTC.

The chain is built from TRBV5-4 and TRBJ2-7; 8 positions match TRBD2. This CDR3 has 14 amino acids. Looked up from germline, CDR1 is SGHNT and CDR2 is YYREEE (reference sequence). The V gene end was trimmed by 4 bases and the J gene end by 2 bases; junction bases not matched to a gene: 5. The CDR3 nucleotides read TGTGCCAGCAGCCCCAGCGGGGGTACCTACGAGCAGTACTTC. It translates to CASSPSGGTYEQYF.

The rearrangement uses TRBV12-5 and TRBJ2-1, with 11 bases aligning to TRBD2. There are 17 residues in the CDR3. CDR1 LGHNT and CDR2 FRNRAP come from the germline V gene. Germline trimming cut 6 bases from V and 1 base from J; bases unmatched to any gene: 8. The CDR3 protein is CASGPRLAGYSYNEQFF. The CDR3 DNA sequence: TGTGCTAGTGGCCCTCGACTAGCGGGGTATTCCTACAATGAGCAGTTCTTC.

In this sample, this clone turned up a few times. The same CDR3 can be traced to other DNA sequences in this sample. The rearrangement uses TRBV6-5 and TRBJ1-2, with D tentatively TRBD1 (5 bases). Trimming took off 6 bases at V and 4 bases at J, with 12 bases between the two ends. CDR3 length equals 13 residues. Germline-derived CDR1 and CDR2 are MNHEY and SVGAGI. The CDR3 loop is CASSPGSGYGYTF. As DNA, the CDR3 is TGTGCCAGCAGCCCAGGGTCTGGCTATGGCTACACCTTC.

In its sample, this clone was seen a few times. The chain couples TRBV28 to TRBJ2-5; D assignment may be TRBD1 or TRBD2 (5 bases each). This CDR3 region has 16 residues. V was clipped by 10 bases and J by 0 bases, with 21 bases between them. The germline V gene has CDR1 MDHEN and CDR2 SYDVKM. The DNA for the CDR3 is TGTGCCACCGAGAGAGGGGCCATAGCGTACCAAGAGACCCAGTACTTC. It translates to CATERGAIAYQETQYF.

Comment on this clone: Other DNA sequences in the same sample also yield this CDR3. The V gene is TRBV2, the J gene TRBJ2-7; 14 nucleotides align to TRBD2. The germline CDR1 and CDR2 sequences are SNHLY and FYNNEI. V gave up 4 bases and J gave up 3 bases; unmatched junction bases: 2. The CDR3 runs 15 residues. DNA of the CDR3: TGTGCCAGCAGTGTCGGGACTAGCGGGAGCTACGAGCAGTACTTC. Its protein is CASSVGTSGSYEQYF.

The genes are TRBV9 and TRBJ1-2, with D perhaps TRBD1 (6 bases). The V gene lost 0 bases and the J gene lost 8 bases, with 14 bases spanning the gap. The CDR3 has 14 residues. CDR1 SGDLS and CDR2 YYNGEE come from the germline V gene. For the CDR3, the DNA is TGTGCCAGCAGCGTAGCCGGGGGGGCGCGAGGCTACACCTTC. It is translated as CASSVAGGARGYTF.

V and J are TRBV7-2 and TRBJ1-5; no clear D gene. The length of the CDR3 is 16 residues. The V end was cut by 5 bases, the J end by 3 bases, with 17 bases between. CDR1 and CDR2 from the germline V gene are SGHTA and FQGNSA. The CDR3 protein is CASSDVFGRYNQPQHF. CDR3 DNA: TGTGCCAGCAGCGACGTTTTCGGCCGCTACAATCAGCCCCAGCATTTT.

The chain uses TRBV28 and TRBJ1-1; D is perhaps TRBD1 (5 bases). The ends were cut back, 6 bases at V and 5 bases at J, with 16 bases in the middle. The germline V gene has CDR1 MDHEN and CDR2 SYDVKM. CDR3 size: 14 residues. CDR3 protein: CASSPGIQRTEAFF. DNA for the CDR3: TGTGCCAGCAGCCCAGGGATTCAACGAACTGAAGCTTTCTTT. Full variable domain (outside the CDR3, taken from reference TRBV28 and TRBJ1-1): DVKVTQSSRYLVKRTGEKVFLECVQDMDHENMFWYRQDPGLGLRLIYFSYDVKMKEKGDIPEGYSVSREKKERFSLILESASTNQTSMYLCASSPGIQRTEAFFGQGTRLTVV.

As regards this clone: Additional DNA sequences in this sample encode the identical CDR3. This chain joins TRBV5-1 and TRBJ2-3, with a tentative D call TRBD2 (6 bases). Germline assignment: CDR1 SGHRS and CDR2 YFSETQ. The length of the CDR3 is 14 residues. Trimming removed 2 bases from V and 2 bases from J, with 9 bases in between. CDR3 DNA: TGCGCCAGCAGCTTTGGCGGGACCACAGATACGCAGTATTTT. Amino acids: CASSFGGTTDTQYF.

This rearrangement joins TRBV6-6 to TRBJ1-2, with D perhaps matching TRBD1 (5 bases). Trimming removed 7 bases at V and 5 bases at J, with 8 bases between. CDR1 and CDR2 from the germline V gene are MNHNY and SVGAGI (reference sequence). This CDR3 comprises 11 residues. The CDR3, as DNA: TGTGCCAGCACCTCAGGGTATGGCTACACCTTC. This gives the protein CASTSGYGYTF.

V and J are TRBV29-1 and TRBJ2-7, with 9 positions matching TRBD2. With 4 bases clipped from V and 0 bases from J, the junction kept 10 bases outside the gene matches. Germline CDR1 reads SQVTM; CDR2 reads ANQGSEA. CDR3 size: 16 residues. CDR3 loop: CSVVGLAGLSSYEQYF. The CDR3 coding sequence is TGCAGCGTTGTAGGCCTAGCGGGACTATCCTCCTACGAGCAGTACTTC.

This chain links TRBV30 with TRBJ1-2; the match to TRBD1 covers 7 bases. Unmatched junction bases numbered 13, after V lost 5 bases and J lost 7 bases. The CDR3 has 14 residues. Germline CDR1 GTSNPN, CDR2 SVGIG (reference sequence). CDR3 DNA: TGTGCCTGGGATGGGGACAGTTCTCACGGTGGCTACACCTTC. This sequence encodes CAWDGDSSHGGYTF.

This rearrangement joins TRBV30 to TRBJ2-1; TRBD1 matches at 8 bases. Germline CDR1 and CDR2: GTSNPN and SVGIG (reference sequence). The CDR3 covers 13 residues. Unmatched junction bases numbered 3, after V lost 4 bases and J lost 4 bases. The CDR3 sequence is CAWTGQVYNEQFF. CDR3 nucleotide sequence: TGTGCCTGGACGGGACAGGTTTACAATGAGCAGTTCTTC.

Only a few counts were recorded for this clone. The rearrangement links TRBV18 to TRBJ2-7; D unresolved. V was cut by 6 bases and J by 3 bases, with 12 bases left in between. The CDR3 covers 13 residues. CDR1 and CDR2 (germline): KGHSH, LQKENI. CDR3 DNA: TGTGCCAGCTCCCCCGACGGATTCTACGAGCAGTACTTC. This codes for CASSPDGFYEQYF. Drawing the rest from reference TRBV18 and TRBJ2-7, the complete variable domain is NAGVMQNPRHLVRRRGQEARLRCSPMKGHSHVYWYRQLPEEGLKFMVYLQKENIIDESGMPKERFSAEFPKEGPSILRIQQVVRGDSAAYFCASSPDGFYEQYFGPGTRLTVT.

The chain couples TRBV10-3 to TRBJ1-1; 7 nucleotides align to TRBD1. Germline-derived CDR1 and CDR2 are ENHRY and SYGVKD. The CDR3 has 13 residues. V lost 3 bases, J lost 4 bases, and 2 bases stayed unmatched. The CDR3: CAISEDRVTEAFF. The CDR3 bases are TGTGCCATCAGTGAAGACAGGGTCACTGAAGCTTTCTTT.

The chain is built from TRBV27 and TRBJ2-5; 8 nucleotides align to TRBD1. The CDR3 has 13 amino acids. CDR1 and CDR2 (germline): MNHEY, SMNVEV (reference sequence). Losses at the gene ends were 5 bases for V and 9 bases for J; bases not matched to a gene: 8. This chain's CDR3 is CASSERTGLSQYF. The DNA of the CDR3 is TGTGCCAGCAGTGAACGGACAGGGTTGTCCCAGTACTTC.